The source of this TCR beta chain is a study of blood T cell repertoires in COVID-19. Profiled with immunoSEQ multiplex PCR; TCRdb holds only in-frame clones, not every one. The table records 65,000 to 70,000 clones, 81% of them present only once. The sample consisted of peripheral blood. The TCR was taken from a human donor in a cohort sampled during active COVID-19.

The CDR3: CASSLGQDHQPQHF. The DNA for the CDR3 is TGTGCCAGCAGCTTAGGACAGGACCATCAGCCCCAGCATTTT. This sequence joins TRBV7-2 and TRBJ1-5; TRBD1 might be the D (6 bases). Trimming removed 1 base at V and 5 bases at J, with 9 bases between. This CDR3 comprises 14 residues. Germline CDR1 reads SGHTA; CDR2 reads FQGNSA. Full variable domain (remainder filled in from reference TRBV7-2 and TRBJ1-5): GAGVSQSPSNKVTEKGKDVELRCDPISGHTALYWYRQSLGQGLEFLIYFQGNSAPDKSGLPSDRFSAERTGGSVSTLTIQRTQQEDSAVYLCASSLGQDHQPQHFGDGTRLSIL.